The 19 T cell receptor beta chains reported below all come from one sample, sequenced in a study of CD8+ T cells in alopecia areata. After isolation, RNA underwent reverse transcription to generate cDNA as the sequencing template. Produced via immunoSEQ multiplex PCR; TCRdb's table is partial and in-frame only. The repertoire holds over 200,000 clones, with about three fifths as singletons. The sample was CD4+ T cells sorted from blood, taken at week 0. These receptors all stem from a human donor with alopecia areata.

The rearrangement joins TRBV25-1 to TRBJ1-2; 8 bases match TRBD1. CDR3 length: 12 residues. The V gene's germline CDR1 is MGHDK and CDR2 SYGVNS. With 6 bases clipped from V and 4 bases from J, the junction kept 1 base outside the gene matches. CDR3 region: CASRDRVYGYTF. CDR3 sequence (DNA): TGTGCCAGCAGGGACAGGGTCTATGGCTACACCTTC.

V and J are TRBV5-4 and TRBJ1-1; TRBD1 agrees at 8 bases. The CDR3 sequence is 16 residues long. The V and J ends lost 5 bases and 0 bases, in that order; junction bases with no gene match: 9. Germline lookup yields CDR1 SGHNT and CDR2 YYREEE (reference sequence). The CDR3 coding sequence is TGTGCCAGCAGGCCGGACAGGGCGGGGATGAACACTGAAGCTTTCTTT. Its translation: CASRPDRAGMNTEAFF.

This chain uses TRBV5-1 with TRBJ2-3, with a possible D match to TRBD2 (6 bases). V lost 1 base and J 4 bases, leaving 19 bases between the germline ends. The CDR3 consists of 17 residues. The germline CDR1 and CDR2 sequences are SGHRS and YFSETQ. In DNA form, the CDR3 reads TGCGCCAGCAGCTTGAGCCCTACGGGAGAGGGGTCAGATACGCAGTATTTT. Residues: CASSLSPTGEGSDTQYF.

V usage is TRBV4-2 and J usage is TRBJ1-1; D gene uncertain. Between the trimmed V and J ends, which lost 0 bases and 0 bases, there was a span of 11 bases. The CDR3 sequence is 16 residues long. Looked up from germline, CDR1 is LGHNA and CDR2 is YNFKEQ. The CDR3 bases are TGTGCCAGCAGCCAAGACAAGTTTATCATGAACACTGAAGCTTTCTTT. Its translation: CASSQDKFIMNTEAFF.

This clone was found a few times. The CDR3 reads CASSPPGTTLYNEQFF. Written as DNA, the CDR3 is TGTGCCAGCTCACCACCTGGGACAACCCTTTACAATGAGCAGTTCTTC. V and J are TRBV18 and TRBJ2-1; a possible D gene is TRBD1 (6 bases). CDR3 length: 16 amino acids. The V and J ends lost 0 bases and 4 bases respectively, with 13 bases between them. Germline V CDR1 and CDR2: KGHSH, LQKENI.

The rearrangement links TRBV29-1 to TRBJ2-3; D is unclear. The length of the CDR3 is 13 residues. Germline values: CDR1 SQVTM, CDR2 ANQGSEA. The V and J ends lost 5 bases and 6 bases respectively, with 15 bases between them. The CDR3: CSVRRSQKDTQYF. The CDR3 DNA follows: TGCAGCGTTAGAAGATCCCAGAAGGATACGCAGTATTTT.

The genes are TRBV2 and TRBJ2-3; perhaps D is TRBD1 or TRBD2 (5 bases each). Trimming shortened V by 1 base and J by 2 bases, and 13 bases separated the two germline ends. Germline CDR1 reads SNHLY; CDR2 reads FYNNEI. This CDR3 comprises 16 residues. The CDR3 sequence: CASSEDGALITDTQYF. The CDR3 DNA follows: TGTGCCAGCAGTGAAGACGGGGCCCTAATCACAGATACGCAGTATTTT.

The chain links TRBV6-5 to TRBJ2-7, with D perhaps matching TRBD1 (6 bases). Germline V CDR1 and CDR2: MNHEY, SVGAGI. This CDR3 has 15 amino acids. The V end was cut by 5 bases, the J end by 3 bases, with 17 bases between. As DNA, the CDR3 is TGTGCCAGCAGTAGTCTTGACAGGAGCTACTACGAGCAGTACTTC. Amino acids: CASSSLDRSYYEQYF.

The rearrangement uses TRBV29-1 and TRBJ2-7, with TRBD2 matching 10 bases. Germline CDR1 reads SQVTM; CDR2 reads ANQGSEA. The CDR3 has 13 residues. With V trimmed by 6 bases and J by 6 bases, 8 bases remained unmatched. The CDR3 sequence is CSVAGGLWSEQYF. CDR3 in DNA: TGCAGCGTAGCGGGAGGGCTATGGAGCGAGCAGTACTTC.

V and J are TRBV5-1 and TRBJ2-1; 7 bases are shared with TRBD2. Per the germline V gene, CDR1 is SGHRS and CDR2 is YFSETQ. This CDR3 has 16 amino acids. Trimming cost V 0 bases and J 0 bases; bases outside gene matches: 3. The CDR3, as DNA: TGCGCCAGCAGCTTGGCCGGCGGGAGCTCCTACAATGAGCAGTTCTTC. Amino acid sequence: CASSLAGGSSYNEQFF.

The genes are TRBV5-1 and TRBJ2-1; D uncertain. Trimming removed 3 bases at V and 4 bases at J, with 8 bases between. The CDR3 contains 13 residues. Germline V gene sequence: CDR1 SGHRS, CDR2 YFSETQ. This chain's CDR3 is CASSSPAYNEQFF. CDR3 coding DNA: TGCGCCAGCAGCTCCCCCGCGTACAATGAGCAGTTCTTC.

This clone appeared once. The chain recombines TRBV6-5 with TRBJ2-3; tentative D call: TRBD2 (5 bases). Germline V gene data show CDR1 as MNHEY and CDR2 as SVGAGI. V was trimmed by 6 bases and J by 11 bases, leaving 15 bases between them. The CDR3 runs 12 residues. The CDR3 DNA follows: TGTGCCAGCAGGCTTACCTCGGGGTTGCAGTATTTT. The encoded protein is CASRLTSGLQYF.

The table lists this clone with a few counts. The chain couples TRBV29-1 to TRBJ1-1; D uncertain. The germline V gene has CDR1 SQVTM and CDR2 ANQGSEA. Trimming shortened V by 0 bases and J by 1 base, and 12 bases separated the two germline ends. The CDR3 is 15 amino acids. CDR3 bases: TGCAGCGTTGAAGATCTAGGCACGACGAACACTGAAGCTTTCTTT. Translation gives CSVEDLGTTNTEAFF.

The J gene is TRBJ2-1, the V gene TRBV6-1, with 9 bases matching TRBD2. Trimming took 4 bases from V and 2 from J; bases not matched to a gene: 0. CDR3 length: 14 residues. The germline V gene has CDR1 MNHNS and CDR2 SASEGT. The CDR3 nucleotides are TGTGCCAGCAGTGCTAGCGGGACCTACAATGAGCAGTTCTTC. This codes for CASSASGTYNEQFF.

The chain links TRBV10-3 to TRBJ1-1; D is perhaps TRBD1 (5 bases). The germline CDR1 and CDR2 sequences are ENHRY and SYGVKD. Trimming stripped 6 bases from V and 7 bases from J, with 18 bases between. The CDR3 has 14 residues. CDR3 bases: TGTGCCATCAGCGATACTCCAGGGAAAGGTGAAGCTTTCTTT. This encodes CAISDTPGKGEAFF.

V is TRBV29-1 and J is TRBJ2-3, with D tentatively TRBD1 (7 bases). CDR1 is SQVTM and CDR2 is ANQGSEA in the germline V gene. V dropped 3 bases and J dropped 3 bases, with 13 bases sitting between them. The CDR3 runs 14 residues. The CDR3 here is CSVDRQGGTDTQYF. The CDR3 coding sequence is TGCAGCGTTGATCGACAGGGAGGAACAGATACGCAGTATTTT.

V and J are TRBV6-1 and TRBJ2-3; D ambiguous. Trimming took 5 bases from V and 6 from J, leaving 12 bases between them. Germline V CDR1 and CDR2: MNHNS, SASEGT. The CDR3 has 13 residues. The CDR3 loop reads CASSTEPPDTQYF. Written as DNA, the CDR3 is TGTGCCAGCAGTACCGAACCCCCTGATACGCAGTATTTT.

CDR3 sequence (DNA): TGCAGCGTTGAACCCAGGGGACAAGAGACCCAGTACTTC. Translating gives CSVEPRGQETQYF. This rearrangement joins TRBV29-1 to TRBJ2-5; the D gene is possibly TRBD1 (6 bases). This CDR3 comprises 13 residues. Germline V CDR1 and CDR2: SQVTM, ANQGSEA. The germline V and J ends were trimmed by 2 bases and 2 bases, with 9 bases remaining between them.

This clone turned up a few times. V is TRBV29-1 and J is TRBJ2-3; D remains ambiguous. The CDR3 sequence is 12 residues long. Germline CDR1 and CDR2: SQVTM and ANQGSEA. V was cut by 3 bases and J by 10 bases, with 14 bases left in between. The DNA of the CDR3 is TGCAGCGTTGAGGACGCTGGCAGCGCGCAGTATTTT. The encoded protein is CSVEDAGSAQYF.